This TCR beta chain was retrieved from a study of blood T cell repertoires in COVID-19. Germline CDR1 and CDR2: MNHEY and SVGAGI. Trimming cost V 6 bases and J 2 bases, with 13 bases left between them. This CDR3 has 15 residues. Libraries were prepared by immunoSEQ multiplex PCR; TCRdb keeps only in-frame clonotypes and omits some of them. Of 97,000 or so clones in the sample, 91% were seen once. This chain links TRBV6-5 with TRBJ1-4; D unresolved. Sequenced sample: peripheral blood. This clonotype originated in a man between 18 and 29 years old with acute or convalescent COVID-19. For the CDR3, the DNA is TGTGCCAGCAGGGTAACAGTCGCGACTAATGAAAAACTGTTTTTT. It specifies CASRVTVATNEKLFF.